The clone carrying this T cell receptor (beta chain) came up a few times. The antigen remains unidentified. The same CDR3 can be traced to other DNA sequences in this sample. This sample is drawn from a study of PD-1 blockade in classical Hodgkin lymphoma. Overall study: A 3 mg/kg intravenous dose of nivolumab was received by patients every 2 weeks. Study-wide points: Exclusion applied to patients who initiated nivolumab less than 1 year following ASCT. There was a significant rise in CD4+ TCR diversity by C4D1, with no such rise for CD8+.

Sequenced by immunoSEQ multiplex PCR; TCRdb stores in-frame clones only, minus some. The data contain 75,000 to 100,000 clones, approximately 80% of them seen just once; the ten biggest clones take up 15% to 20%. Germline loops: CDR1 SGHDN, CDR2 FVKESK. Trimming left V 4 bases short and J 0 bases short, with 6 bases between. CDR3 length: 14 amino acids. Every patient was affected by relapse after autologous stem cell transplantation, while exposure to brentuximab vedotin was not uniform. Patients showed best responses of complete response, partial response or progressive disease. The TCR was taken from a human donor with classical Hodgkin lymphoma. The material was peripheral blood mononuclear cells (PBMCs), obtained before the second cycle of nivolumab. The rearrangement links TRBV14 to TRBJ2-2, with a tentative D call TRBD2 (5 bases). The CDR3 DNA reads TGTGCCAGCAGCCCGGGGACGAACACCGGGGAGCTGTTTTTT. This gives the protein CASSPGTNTGELFF.